This TCR beta chain emerged from a study of monozygotic twins with inflammatory bowel disease. Total RNA was isolated from whole blood without T cell sorting. Each sample's cDNA came from eight separate reactions. TCRdb re-called the 5' RACE reads; every CDR3 protein appears as one record, without DNA. Recorded for this sample: roughly 150,000 distinct CDR3 sequences. The CDR3 runs 16 residues. Germline-derived CDR1 and CDR2 are MNHEY and SVGEGT. This sequence was found in a human donor with ulcerative colitis or Crohn's disease, or a healthy co-twin of an affected twin (not recorded which). The source material was blood. The chain carries TRBV6-2 or TRBV6-3 and TRBJ2-1; TCRdb lists TRBD2, though no DNA is available to test this call. The CDR3 sequence: CASSKGLAGGWNEQFF.